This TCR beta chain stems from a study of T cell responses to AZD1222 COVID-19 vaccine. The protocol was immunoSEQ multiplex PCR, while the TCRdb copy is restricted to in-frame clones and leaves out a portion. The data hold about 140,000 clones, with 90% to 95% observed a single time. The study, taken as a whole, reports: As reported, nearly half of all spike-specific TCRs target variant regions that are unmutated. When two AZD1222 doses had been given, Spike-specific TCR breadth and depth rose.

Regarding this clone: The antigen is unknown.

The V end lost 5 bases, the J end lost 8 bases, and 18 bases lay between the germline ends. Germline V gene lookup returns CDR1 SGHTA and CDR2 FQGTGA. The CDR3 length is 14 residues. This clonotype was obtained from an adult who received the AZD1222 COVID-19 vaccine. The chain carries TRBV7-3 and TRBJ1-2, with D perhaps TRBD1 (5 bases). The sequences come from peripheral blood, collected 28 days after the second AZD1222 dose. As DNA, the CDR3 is TGTGCCAGCAGCCCGGGACTGCGGGCGGGGGGCTACACCTTC. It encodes CASSPGLRAGGYTF.